This entry lists 16 T cell receptor beta chains sequenced from one sample in a study of blood T cell repertoires in COVID-19. Method: immunoSEQ multiplex PCR; TCRdb's copy keeps in-frame clones and lacks some. Among over 350,000 clones, 70% to 90% were seen once, and the ten largest hold over 1.5%. Sequenced sample: PBMCs or T cells enriched from blood (not recorded which). These TCRs come from a woman aged 18 to 35 with acute COVID-19.

This chain links TRBV4-1 with TRBJ1-5, with D perhaps matching TRBD1 (5 bases). The CDR3 extends over 15 amino acids. Germline CDR1 reads MGHRA; CDR2 reads YSYEKL. Trimming removed 1 base from V and 8 bases from J, with 15 bases in between. The CDR3 nucleotides are TGCGCCAGCAGCCAAGTGTTGGCGGTCAGGGAGCCCCAGCATTTT. The encoded protein is CASSQVLAVREPQHF.

Concerning this clone itself: The same CDR3 is also encoded by other DNA sequences in this sample. This rearrangement joins TRBV13 to TRBJ2-3; D perhaps matches TRBD1 (5 bases). The CDR3 loop spans 16 amino acids. The V and J ends lost 3 bases and 0 bases respectively, with 13 bases between them. CDR1 PRHDT and CDR2 FYEKMQ come from the germline V gene (reference sequence). CDR3 DNA sequence: TGTGCCAGCAGCTTGGGGCGCGGATCTAGCACAGATACGCAGTATTTT. It encodes CASSLGRGSSTDTQYF.

This chain uses TRBV10-3 with TRBJ1-2; maybe TRBD1 (6 bases). The V gene's germline CDR1 is ENHRY and CDR2 SYGVKD. The V gene lost 3 bases and the J gene lost 5 bases, with 16 bases spanning the gap. CDR3 length: 15 residues. CDR3 in DNA: TGTGCCATCAGTGAAGGTTCTTGGGGGCATTATGGCTACACCTTC. Its protein product is CAISEGSWGHYGYTF.

This rearrangement joins TRBV24-1 to TRBJ2-2; D call uncertain. The CDR3 consists of 12 residues. Germline V CDR1 and CDR2: KGHDR, SFDVKD. V was cut by 5 bases and J by 7 bases, with 7 bases left in between. The CDR3 spells CATSVEIGELFF. CDR3 in DNA: TGTGCCACCAGTGTCGAGATCGGGGAGCTGTTTTTT.

This chain uses TRBV13 with TRBJ1-1; no clear D. CDR1 is PRHDT and CDR2 is FYEKMQ in the germline V gene (reference sequence). The CDR3 consists of 17 residues. Deletions cut 8 bases from V and 0 bases from J, with 22 bases between. CDR3 nucleotide sequence: TGTGCCAGCTCGGGGTACCTCACAGCCTTTTTGAACACTGAAGCTTTCTTT. It is translated as CASSGYLTAFLNTEAFF.

The chain uses TRBV6-5 and TRBJ1-2; a weak D match, TRBD1 (6 bases). Trimming removed 0 bases at V and 4 bases at J, with 9 bases between. From germline, CDR1 is MNHEY and CDR2 SVGAGI. CDR3 length: 14 residues. This chain's CDR3 is CASSYSRRGYGYTF. CDR3 nucleotides: TGTGCCAGCAGTTACTCGCGCAGGGGCTATGGCTACACCTTC.

The chain combines TRBV5-6 with TRBJ2-6, with a possible D match to TRBD2 (7 bases). The CDR3 extends over 18 amino acids. Trimming removed 4 bases at V and 1 base at J, with 18 bases between. In germline, CDR1 is SGHDT, CDR2 YYEEEE. CDR3 residues: CASSGRGGAGSGANVLTF. CDR3 coding DNA: TGTGCCAGCAGCGGGCGCGGGGGCGCAGGGTCTGGGGCCAACGTCCTGACTTTC.

V and J are TRBV6-1 and TRBJ1-5; D gene uncertain. This CDR3 is 15 amino acids long. Per the germline V gene, CDR1 is MNHNS and CDR2 is SASEGT. V was pared by 2 bases and J by 8 bases, with 16 bases between. This CDR3 reads CASSEILAGGEPQHF. The CDR3 nucleotides are TGTGCCAGCAGTGAAATCTTGGCCGGAGGAGAGCCCCAGCATTTT.

This chain's CDR3 is CASSPGITGDNEQFF. As DNA, the CDR3 is TGTGCCAGCAGCCCCGGGATTACTGGGGACAATGAGCAGTTCTTC. The V and J genes are TRBV3-1 (or the pseudogene TRBV3-2) and TRBJ2-1, with D maybe TRBD2 (5 bases). Per germline, CDR1 LGHDT and CDR2 YNNKEL (reference sequence). The germline V and J ends were trimmed by 4 bases and 5 bases, with 15 bases remaining between them. The CDR3 extends over 15 amino acids.

V usage is TRBV5-6 and J usage is TRBJ2-3; TRBD1 might be the D (5 bases). Trimming shortened V by 0 bases and J by 2 bases, and 7 bases separated the two germline ends. This CDR3 is built from 14 residues. Per germline, CDR1 SGHDT and CDR2 YYEEEE. DNA for the CDR3: TGTGCCAGCAGCTTGGACAGGACCACAGATACGCAGTATTTT. Its protein is CASSLDRTTDTQYF. The complete variable domain, with remaining parts taken from reference TRBV5-6 and TRBJ2-3, reads DAGVTQSPTHLIKTRGQQVTLRCSPKSGHDTVSWYQQALGQGPQFIFQYYEEEERQRGNFPDRFSGHQFPNYSSELNVNALLLGDSALYLCASSLDRTTDTQYFGPGTRLTVL.

This clone was observed a handful of times. This rearrangement joins TRBV28 to TRBJ1-5, with 7 positions matching TRBD1. The germline V gene encodes CDR1 MDHEN and CDR2 SYDVKM. The CDR3 runs to 13 residues. The V segment lost 5 bases and the J segment 6 bases; nucleotides outside the gene matches: 4. CDR3 sequence reads: CASSTGTVQPQHF. The CDR3 bases are TGTGCCAGCAGTACGGGGACAGTTCAGCCCCAGCATTTT.

This clone showed up just once. V and J are TRBV7-6 and TRBJ2-3; the match to TRBD2 covers 9 bases. Per germline, CDR1 SGHVS and CDR2 FNYEAQ. V shed 1 base and J 2 bases; nucleotides not matched to a gene: 1. The CDR3 runs 15 residues. The CDR3 here is CASSLGGGATDTQYF. The CDR3 DNA follows: TGTGCCAGCAGCTTAGGCGGGGGGGCCACAGATACGCAGTATTTT.

In regard to this clone: Other DNA variants within this sample encode the same CDR3. The gene calls are TRBV10-1 and TRBJ1-1; the D is unclear. Germline V gene lookup returns CDR1 WNHNN and CDR2 SYGVQD (reference sequence). The CDR3 spans 13 residues. V shed 1 base and J shed 1 base, with 4 bases lying between them. For the CDR3, the DNA is TGCGCCAGCAGTGAGTTCAGGAACACTGAAGCTTTCTTT. Residues: CASSEFRNTEAFF.

The gene calls are TRBV6-5 and TRBJ1-1, with D perhaps matching TRBD1 (6 bases). Germline V gene lookup returns CDR1 MNHEY and CDR2 SVGAGI. This CDR3 spans 13 amino acids. V lost 5 bases to trimming and J lost 5 bases, with 12 bases between them. Here the CDR3 DNA reads TGTGCCAGCAGTCCGTATAGGGGGACTGAAGCTTTCTTT. Its protein product is CASSPYRGTEAFF.

Notes on this clone: This specimen includes other DNA sequences encoding the same CDR3. This rearrangement joins TRBV19 to TRBJ1-1; tentative D call: TRBD1 (5 bases). The CDR3 covers 15 residues. Germline CDR1 reads LNHDA; CDR2 reads SQIVND (reference sequence). V lost 1 base and J lost 0, with 9 bases in between. This CDR3 reads CASSIGRQMNTEAFF. Here the CDR3 DNA reads TGTGCCAGTAGTATAGGAAGACAGATGAACACTGAAGCTTTCTTT.

The V and J genes are TRBV12-3 or TRBV12-4 and TRBJ2-2; D may be TRBD2 (5 bases). V dropped 4 bases and J dropped 4 bases, with 7 bases sitting between them. This CDR3 comprises 13 residues. The CDR3: CASSYRGTGELFF. As DNA, the CDR3 is TGTGCCAGCAGTTACCGGGGCACCGGGGAGCTGTTTTTT.